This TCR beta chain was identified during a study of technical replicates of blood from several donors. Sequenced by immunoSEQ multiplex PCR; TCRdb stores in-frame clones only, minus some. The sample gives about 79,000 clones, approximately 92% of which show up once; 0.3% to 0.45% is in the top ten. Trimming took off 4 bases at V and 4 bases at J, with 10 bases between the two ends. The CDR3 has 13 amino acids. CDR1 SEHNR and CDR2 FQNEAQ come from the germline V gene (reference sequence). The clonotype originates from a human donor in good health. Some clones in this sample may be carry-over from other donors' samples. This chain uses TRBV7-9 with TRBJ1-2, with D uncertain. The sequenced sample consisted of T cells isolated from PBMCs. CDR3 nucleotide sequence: TGTGCCAGCAGCTCACAGCAGTTCTATGGCTACACCTTC. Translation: CASSSQQFYGYTF.